A selection of T cell receptor beta chains follows, all from one sample in a study of graft-versus-host responses after intestinal transplantation. Assay: immunoSEQ multiplex PCR; the TCRdb copy retains only in-frame clones and omits some. Seen here are approximately 37,000 clones, roughly 90% observed once, and the top ten hold over 15%. Sequences were derived from ileum tissue, sampled roughly 200 days after intestinal transplant. Every receptor here comes from a human patient who received an intestinal transplant, so some T cells may come from the graft donor. Both conserved end residues are part of each CDR3. A D gene is named only where the DNA matches it firmly. Rows may omit the clone size; those that give it use once, few, many or a size class.

D gene,V gene,J gene,clone size,CDR3 DNA,CDR3 protein
TRBD1,TRBV7-9,TRBJ2-7,-,TGTGCCAGCAGCGAAACCGGGACAGAGGCCTCCGAGCAGTACTTC,CASSETGTEASEQYF
TRBD2,TRBV7-8,TRBJ2-3,-,TGTGCCAGCAGCTTAGGGCTAGCGGGGGGGACAGATACGCAGTATTTT,CASSLGLAGGTDTQYF
TRBD1,TRBV7-9,TRBJ2-1,-,TGTGCCAGCAGTCACCGGGACAGGGACTACAATGAGCAGTTCTTC,CASSHRDRDYNEQFF
-,TRBV2,TRBJ2-1,-,TGTGCCAGCAGTGACCCTCAACTAGAGGACACCTACAATGAGCAGTTCTTC,CASSDPQLEDTYNEQFF
TRBD1,TRBV2,TRBJ2-5,once,TGTGCCAGCAGTGCGGACAGGGCTTGGGAGACCCAGTACTTC,CASSADRAWETQYF
TRBD2,TRBV13,TRBJ2-7,-,TGTGCCAGCAGCTCAAGCGGGGTTAGCTCCTACGAGCAGTACTTC,CASSSSGVSSYEQYF
TRBD2,TRBV29-1,TRBJ2-3,-,TGCAGCGTTGAAGTAACTAGCGGAGGCACAGATACGCAGTATTTT,CSVEVTSGGTDTQYF
-,TRBV29-1,TRBJ2-7,-,TGCAGCGTTGACCCATCGGGGTCAGGGTATGACTCCGAGCAGTACTTC,CSVDPSGSGYDSEQYF
-,TRBV5-1,TRBJ2-5,few,TGCGCCAGCAGCTCCGCTTTCCAAGAGACCCAGTACTTC,CASSSAFQETQYF
-,TRBV9,TRBJ1-2,-,TGTGCCAGCAGCGTAGGAGGACAGATCTCCTACTATGGCTACACCTTC,CASSVGGQISYYGYTF
TRBD1,TRBV2,TRBJ1-6,-,TGTGCCAGCAGTGAACCCAGGGGGGAGAATTCACCCCTCCACTTT,CASSEPRGENSPLHF
TRBD1,TRBV5-6,TRBJ1-1,-,TGTGCCAGCAGCTTCGACAGGGGGATCACTGAAGCTTTCTTT,CASSFDRGITEAFF
-,TRBV5-1,TRBJ2-6,-,TGCGCCAGCAGCTTGCGCTCTTATACAGGGTCTGGGGCCAACGTCCTGACTTTC,CASSLRSYTGSGANVLTF
-,TRBV11-2,TRBJ2-3,few,TGTGCCAGCAGCCAGGGTTCCACAGATACGCAGTATTTT,CASSQGSTDTQYF
-,TRBV5-6,TRBJ1-1,-,TGTGCCAGCAGCTTGGTCGGGGGCGGGGACACTGAAGCTTTCTTT,CASSLVGGGDTEAFF
TRBD2,TRBV19,TRBJ2-2,-,TGTGCCAGTAGTATAGATGCCCCGCGCGGGGGAGGTACCGGGGAGCTGTTTTTT,CASSIDAPRGGGTGELFF
-,TRBV7-9,TRBJ2-5,-,TGTGCCAGCAGCCCGGATAGCTCACAAGAGACCCAGTACTTC,CASSPDSSQETQYF
TRBD2,TRBV4-1,TRBJ2-1,-,TGCGCCAGCAGCCAACAACTAGCGGGGGGGCTCGATGAGCAGTTCTTC,CASSQQLAGGLDEQFF
TRBD2,TRBV27,TRBJ2-1,-,TGTGCCAGCAGTTCACGGACTAGCGGGAGTCAGGATGAGCAGTTCTTC,CASSSRTSGSQDEQFF
-,TRBV28,TRBJ2-7,-,TGTGCCAGCAGTTTCCTGATTGCTATAAGCCCCTACGAGCAGTACTTC,CASSFLIAISPYEQYF
-,TRBV19,TRBJ2-1,-,TGTGCCAGTAGTATGGTGGCGAGTTCCTACAATGAGCAGTTCTTC,CASSMVASSYNEQFF
-,TRBV4-1,TRBJ1-5,few,TGCGCCAGCAGCCCCTCCATGCTTTATAGCAATCAGCCCCAGCATTTT,CASSPSMLYSNQPQHF
-,TRBV6-5,TRBJ2-7,-,TGTGCCAGCAGTTACTCAGGGTACTCCTACGAGCAGTACTTC,CASSYSGYSYEQYF
TRBD2,TRBV7-8,TRBJ2-7,-,TGTGCCAGCAGCTTAGTCCTAGCGGGTTCCTACGAGCAGTACTTC,CASSLVLAGSYEQYF
TRBD1,TRBV6-4,TRBJ1-2,-,TGTGCCAGCAGTGACCCCCCCGGGACAGGGGGCAAAGGCTACACCTTC,CASSDPPGTGGKGYTF
TRBD2,TRBV7-2,TRBJ2-1,once,TGTGCCAGCAGCTTAGGTCGGGGGGAATACAATGAGCAGTTCTTC,CASSLGRGEYNEQFF
-,TRBV5-1,TRBJ1-2,-,TGCGCCAGCAGCTTGGTAGCACAGAGCTATGGCTACACCTTC,CASSLVAQSYGYTF
-,TRBV6-5,TRBJ2-7,few,TGTGCCACCGGGGACTTTTCGGGCGAGCAGTACTTC,CATGDFSGEQYF
-,TRBV6-1,TRBJ1-6,few,TGTGCCAGCAGTGAAGCGGGGTGGACAGCGGCACCCCTCCACTTT,CASSEAGWTAAPLHF
-,TRBV7-9,TRBJ1-2,-,TGTGCCAGCAGCTTAGGGACAGTCTATGGCTACACCTTC,CASSLGTVYGYTF
TRBD1,TRBV6-6,TRBJ2-7,-,TGTGCCAGCAGTTACATAGGGGACAGGATCAACGAGCAGTACTTC,CASSYIGDRINEQYF
TRBD1,TRBV7-2,TRBJ2-7,few,TGTGCCAGCAGCAGTCAGACAGGGGGCTACGAGCAGTACTTC,CASSSQTGGYEQYF
-,TRBV2,TRBJ1-4,-,TGTGCCAGCAGTCAAGGGGGGCGGGCTAATGAAAAACTGTTTTTT,CASSQGGRANEKLFF
-,TRBV7-2,TRBJ1-5,-,TGTGCCAGCAGCGAACTACGGCCCGGGAGGCCCCAGCATTTT,CASSELRPGRPQHF
TRBD1,TRBV5-1,TRBJ2-7,-,TGCGCCAGCAGCTTACAGGGGGCTCTTGATGAGCAGTACTTC,CASSLQGALDEQYF
-,TRBV2,TRBJ2-1,few,TGTGCCAGCAGCGGGTTAGTTTACAATGAGCAGTTCTTC,CASSGLVYNEQFF
TRBD1,TRBV5-4,TRBJ2-3,-,TGTGCCAGCAGCTCAGGGGGAACAGATACGCAGTATTTT,CASSSGGTDTQYF
-,TRBV15,TRBJ2-3,-,TGTGCCACCAGCGCGCGCCTAGGGGGGACCACAGATACGCAGTATTTT,CATSARLGGTTDTQYF
TRBD2,TRBV2,TRBJ2-5,-,TGTGCCAGCACTCGGTTGGCGGGGGAAGAGACCCAGTACTTC,CASTRLAGEETQYF
TRBD1,TRBV28,TRBJ2-3,-,TGTGCCAGCAGCGACAGGGGGCAAACACAAGGAGATACGCAGTATTTT,CASSDRGQTQGDTQYF
-,TRBV5-1,TRBJ2-7,-,TGCGCCAGCAGCTCTGAGCAGTACTTC,CASSSEQYF
TRBD2,TRBV6-5,TRBJ2-3,-,TGTGCCAGCAGTACTAGCGGGAACACAGATACGCAGTATTTT,CASSTSGNTDTQYF
-,TRBV25-1,TRBJ1-4,-,TGTGCCAGCAGGAAGGATAGAGGAGAAAAACTGTTTTTT,CASRKDRGEKLFF
-,TRBV5-1,TRBJ2-2,-,TGCGCCAGCAGCTTGATGGGGGCCCGGACCACCGGGGAGCTGTTTTTT,CASSLMGARTTGELFF
TRBD2,TRBV19,TRBJ2-7,-,TGTGCCAGTAGTGGACTAGCGGGAGCCCCCTACGAGCAGTACTTC,CASSGLAGAPYEQYF